Listed below are T cell receptor beta chains from one sample, sequenced in a study of T cells in Graves' hyperthyroidism and ophthalmopathy. TCRdb re-called the multiplex PCR reads through MiXCR, storing one row per CDR3 protein. Of under 350,000 distinct CDR3 sequences in the sample, around a fifth were seen once. Specimen: blood. These TCRs come from a woman aged 45-65 years with Graves' hyperthyroidism. The CDR3 runs from the conserved cysteine through the conserved F or W. The D gene is left open where the match is weak. Some rows have no size entry. The others give once, few or many, or a class for an expanded clone.

d_gene: -; v_gene: TRBV19; j_gene: TRBJ1-1; len: 11; abundance: -; CDR3nt: TGTGCCAGTAGGGGGCTCACTGAAGCTTTCTTT; CDR3aa: CASRGLTEAFF
d_gene: -; v_gene: TRBV28; j_gene: TRBJ2-1; len: 12; abundance: -; CDR3nt: TGTGCCAGCAGCAAACTAGGGTATGAGCAGTTCTTC; CDR3aa: CASSKLGYEQFF
d_gene: -; v_gene: TRBV5-1; j_gene: TRBJ2-3; len: 12; abundance: -; CDR3nt: TGCGCCAGCAGCGAAACTAGAGATACGCAGTATTTT; CDR3aa: CASSETRDTQYF
d_gene: -; v_gene: TRBV14; j_gene: TRBJ2-7; len: 14; abundance: many; CDR3nt: TGTGCCAGCAGCCGCCCTGGGAGCTCCTACGAGCAGTACTTC; CDR3aa: CASSRPGSSYEQYF
d_gene: -; v_gene: TRBV18; j_gene: TRBJ1-1; len: 14; abundance: many; CDR3nt: TGTGCCAGCTCCGCAATAAAAATGAACACTGAAGCTTTCTTT; CDR3aa: CASSAIKMNTEAFF
d_gene: -; v_gene: TRBV28; j_gene: TRBJ1-2; len: 12; abundance: many; CDR3nt: TGTGCCAGCAGTCCCCAAAACTATGGCTACACCTTC; CDR3aa: CASSPQNYGYTF
d_gene: TRBD2; v_gene: TRBV28; j_gene: TRBJ2-7; len: 17; abundance: many; CDR3nt: TGTGCCGTAGAGGTGGGACTAGCGGGAGTGGGTGCTTACGAGCAGTACTTC; CDR3aa: CAVEVGLAGVGAYEQYF
d_gene: -; v_gene: TRBV6-5; j_gene: TRBJ2-1; len: 15; abundance: few; CDR3nt: TGTGCCAGCAGTTACTCGCTTAGCTCCTACAATGAGCAGTTCTTC; CDR3aa: CASSYSLSSYNEQFF
d_gene: -; v_gene: TRBV30; j_gene: TRBJ2-7; len: 13; abundance: many; CDR3nt: TGTGCCTCTCACCCCGGGAGCTCCTACGAGCAGTACTTC; CDR3aa: CASHPGSSYEQYF
d_gene: TRBD2; v_gene: TRBV12-3/TRBV12-4; j_gene: TRBJ2-3; len: 16; abundance: many; CDR3nt: TGTGCCAGCAGTTTTATGGGGACTAGCCTCACAGATACGCAGTATTTT; CDR3aa: CASSFMGTSLTDTQYF
d_gene: TRBD2; v_gene: TRBV6-1; j_gene: TRBJ2-3; len: 15; abundance: many; CDR3nt: TGTGCCAGCAGTTATAGCGGGAGCCCCGGAGATACGCAGTATTTT; CDR3aa: CASSYSGSPGDTQYF
d_gene: TRBD1; v_gene: TRBV18; j_gene: TRBJ2-5; len: 15; abundance: many; CDR3nt: TGTGCCAGCTCAGACACAGGGGGCACGAGGGAGACCCAGTACTTC; CDR3aa: CASSDTGGTRETQYF
d_gene: -; v_gene: TRBV2; j_gene: TRBJ2-1; len: 11; abundance: many; CDR3nt: TGTGCCAGCAGGGTTTTGGATGAGCAGTTCTTC; CDR3aa: CASRVLDEQFF
d_gene: -; v_gene: TRBV11-3; j_gene: TRBJ2-1; len: 20; abundance: many; CDR3nt: TGTGCCAGCAGCCCTAGGGCCGGGGCCAGCGCCTTAAGCTCCTACAATGAGCAGTTCTTC; CDR3aa: CASSPRAGASALSSYNEQFF
d_gene: -; v_gene: TRBV5-8; j_gene: TRBJ1-3; len: 14; abundance: -; CDR3nt: TGTGCCAGCAGCGCCGGACCGGGGGGAAACACCATATATTTT; CDR3aa: CASSAGPGGNTIYF
d_gene: -; v_gene: TRBV5-1; j_gene: TRBJ2-2; len: 14; abundance: few; CDR3nt: TGCGCCAGCAGCTTGGATGAGTTAGGCGGGGAGCTGTTTTTT; CDR3aa: CASSLDELGGELFF
d_gene: -; v_gene: TRBV18; j_gene: TRBJ2-5; len: 11; abundance: many; CDR3nt: TGTGCCAGCTCGACGGAGGAGACCCAGTACTTC; CDR3aa: CASSTEETQYF
d_gene: TRBD1; v_gene: TRBV20-1; j_gene: TRBJ2-7; len: 13; abundance: many; CDR3nt: TGCAGTGCTCCCGGGACAGGGTTCGGCGAGCAGTACTTC; CDR3aa: CSAPGTGFGEQYF
d_gene: -; v_gene: TRBV6-1; j_gene: TRBJ1-2; len: 15; abundance: many; CDR3nt: TGTGCCAGCAGTGAAGCAAGCAGGGGAAGCTATGGCTACACCTTC; CDR3aa: CASSEASRGSYGYTF
d_gene: -; v_gene: TRBV7-8; j_gene: TRBJ2-5; len: 15; abundance: few; CDR3nt: TGTGCCAGCAGCTTAGTGGGTAGCGGACAAGAGACCCAGTACTTC; CDR3aa: CASSLVGSGQETQYF
d_gene: TRBD2; v_gene: TRBV18; j_gene: TRBJ2-1; len: 13; abundance: few; CDR3nt: TGTGCCAGCTCAGGGACTAGCAGGAATGAGCAGTTCTTC; CDR3aa: CASSGTSRNEQFF
d_gene: TRBD2; v_gene: TRBV7-3; j_gene: TRBJ2-1; len: 15; abundance: -; CDR3nt: TGTGCCAGCAGCTGGACTAGCGGGGGGGCGCGTGAGCAGTTCTTC; CDR3aa: CASSWTSGGAREQFF
d_gene: -; v_gene: TRBV10-3; j_gene: TRBJ1-5; len: 13; abundance: many; CDR3nt: TGTGCCATCAGTGCAGGAGGAAATCAGCCCCAGCATTTT; CDR3aa: CAISAGGNQPQHF
d_gene: TRBD2; v_gene: TRBV5-1; j_gene: TRBJ2-2; len: 18; abundance: few; CDR3nt: TGCGCCAGCAGCTTACCGGGACTAGCGGGAGCTATCACCGGGGAGCTGTTTTTT; CDR3aa: CASSLPGLAGAITGELFF
d_gene: -; v_gene: TRBV7-2; j_gene: TRBJ2-6; len: 16; abundance: many; CDR3nt: TGTGCCAGCAGCCCCCCGGGACACTCTGGGGCCAACGTCCTGACTTTC; CDR3aa: CASSPPGHSGANVLTF
d_gene: -; v_gene: TRBV28; j_gene: TRBJ1-1; len: 15; abundance: once; CDR3nt: TGTGCCAGCAAAAGACCGAGGGGCAGGGACACTGAAGCTTTCTTT; CDR3aa: CASKRPRGRDTEAFF
d_gene: TRBD1; v_gene: TRBV2; j_gene: TRBJ2-2; len: 13; abundance: many; CDR3nt: TGTGCCAGCAGTCCGCAGGGGGCCGGGGAGCTGTTTTTT; CDR3aa: CASSPQGAGELFF
d_gene: -; v_gene: TRBV5-8; j_gene: TRBJ2-1; len: 16; abundance: many; CDR3nt: TGTGCCAGCAGCTGGAGCGTTGGGGCGGCCTACAATGAGCAGTTCTTC; CDR3aa: CASSWSVGAAYNEQFF